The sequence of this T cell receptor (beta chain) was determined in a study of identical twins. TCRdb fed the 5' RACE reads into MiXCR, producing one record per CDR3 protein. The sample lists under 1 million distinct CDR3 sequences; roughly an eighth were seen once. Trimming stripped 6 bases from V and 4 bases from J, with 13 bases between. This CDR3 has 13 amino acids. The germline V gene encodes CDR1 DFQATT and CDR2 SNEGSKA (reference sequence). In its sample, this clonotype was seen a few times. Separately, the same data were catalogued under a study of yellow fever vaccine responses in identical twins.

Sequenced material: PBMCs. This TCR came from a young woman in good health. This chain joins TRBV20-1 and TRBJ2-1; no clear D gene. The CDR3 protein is CSAPPPPYNEQFF. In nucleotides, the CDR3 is TGCAGTGCCCCCCCGCCCCCATACAATGAGCAGTTCTTC.